Each of the 22 T cell receptor beta chains below was sequenced from the same sample in a study of T-cell reconstitution after alpha-beta-depleted transplantation in children (dated by TCRdb to 2015 to 2016). Libraries were built with PCR. Sequenced on an Illumina HiSeq 2500. TCR libraries were prepared with molecular barcoding, using unique molecular identifiers to normalize TCRbeta repertoire quantification. TCRdb cleaned the public reads at Q25 with fastp, built clones with MiXCR and kept in-frame beta chains. Records with the same CDR3 protein are collapsed into one entry carrying the most frequent genes and DNA. The sample has some 640,000 distinct CDR3 sequences on record, around 16% of them singletons. The top ten clonotypes cover 0.8% to 1.1% of the sample. Sequencing was performed on PBMCs from the stem cell graft donor, taken from the stem cell graft. Source of these receptors: a human donor who donated a stem cell graft to a child with acute myeloid leukemia.

V gene TRBV4-3 combines with J gene TRBJ2-1; D is unresolved. Germline V CDR1 and CDR2: LGHNA, YSLEER. The V gene lost 1 base and the J gene lost 4 bases, with 8 bases spanning the gap. The CDR3 length is 14 residues. CDR3 residues: CASSQAAAYNEQFF. The DNA for the CDR3 is TGCGCCAGCAGCCAAGCTGCTGCTTACAATGAGCAGTTCTTC.

This clonotype was seen a handful of times. This sequence joins TRBV21-1 and TRBJ1-1. TRBV21-1 is annotated as a pseudogene. The CDR3 totals 16 residues. CDR3 amino acids: CASSKMRDRMNTEAFF. The DNA of the CDR3 is TGTGCCAGCAGCAAAATGAGGGATCGGATGAACACTGAAGCTTTCTTT.

There are many counts of this clonotype. The V call is TRBV5-1, the J call TRBJ2-5; D possibly corresponds to TRBD1 (6 bases). This CDR3 spans 13 amino acids. V was cut by 7 bases and J by 1 base, with 11 bases left in between. The V gene's germline CDR1 is SGHRS and CDR2 YFSETQ. In DNA, the CDR3 is TGCGCCAGCTTTAACAGGGCCCAAGAGACCCAGTACTTC. The encoded protein is CASFNRAQETQYF.

The sample holds a few counts of this clonotype. The chain employs TRBV21-1 and TRBJ1-5. TRBV21-1 is given as a pseudogene. There are 16 residues in the CDR3. The CDR3 nucleotides are TGTGCCAGCAGCAAAGTGGGCCAGAGGGACCTACGGCCCCAGCATTTT. It yields the protein CASSKVGQRDLRPQHF.

The V and J genes are TRBV28 and TRBJ2-2, with unresolved D. From germline, CDR1 is MDHEN and CDR2 SYDVKM. The V end was cut by 2 bases, the J end by 2 bases, with 9 bases between. This CDR3 has 15 residues. CDR3: CASSLVGFNTGELFF. CDR3 coding DNA: TGTGCCAGCAGTTTAGTCGGGTTCAACACCGGGGAGCTGTTTTTT.

This clonotype has at least ten counts. The rearrangement joins TRBV10-3 to TRBJ2-3; 8 nucleotides line up with TRBD1. V was clipped by 2 bases and J by 6 bases; unmatched bases: 7. Germline V gene sequence: CDR1 ENHRY, CDR2 SYGVKD. The CDR3 totals 15 residues. CDR3: CAISETGTGSDTQYF. In nucleotides, the CDR3 is TGTGCCATCAGTGAGACGGGGACAGGATCCGATACGCAGTATTTT.

There are many counts of this clonotype. The genes are TRBV6-4 and TRBJ1-3; no definite D call. The CDR3 sequence is 14 residues long. Germline CDR1 is MRHNA and CDR2 is SNTAGT. The germline V and J ends were trimmed by 3 bases and 4 bases, with 10 bases remaining between them. The CDR3: CASSEQSGGNTIYF. As DNA, the CDR3 is TGTGCCAGCAGTGAACAGTCGGGAGGAAACACCATATATTTT.

Many counts were recorded for this clonotype. The V and J genes are TRBV29-1 and TRBJ2-1; tentatively, D is TRBD2 (6 bases). CDR1 is SQVTM, CDR2 ANQGSEA, per germline. CDR3 length equals 16 residues. V was trimmed by 3 bases and J by 3 bases, leaving 18 bases between them. The CDR3 DNA follows: TGCAGCGTTGACTCGTTTCTTGGCGGGGACTACAATGAGCAGTTCTTC. The encoded protein is CSVDSFLGGDYNEQFF.

On this clonotype: Germline and junction disagree at one end, which may indicate a read error. The CDR3 loop is CSASGQTVSIDTLYF. The CDR3 bases are TGCAGTGCTAGTGGACAGACTGTTAGCATAGATACGCTGTATTTT. This chain uses TRBV20-1 with TRBJ2-3; maybe TRBD1 (6 bases). The CDR3 has 15 amino acids. Germline assignment: CDR1 DFQATT and CDR2 SNEGSKA (reference sequence).

Many counts were recorded for this clonotype. The rearrangement joins TRBV5-1 to TRBJ2-7, with a possible D match to TRBD1 (5 bases). CDR1 and CDR2 (germline): SGHRS, YFSETQ. Trimming stripped 4 bases from V and 6 bases from J, with 17 bases between. This CDR3 contains 14 residues. The DNA of the CDR3 is TGCGCCAGCAGCCCCAGGGAAGGGGTCCTCGAGCAGTACTTC. Protein: CASSPREGVLEQYF.

Ten or more counts support this clonotype. V is TRBV29-1 and J is TRBJ2-1, with a tentative D call TRBD1 (5 bases). The V end lost 8 bases, the J end lost 9 bases, and 14 bases lay between the germline ends. The CDR3 is made up of 11 amino acids. CDR1 is SQVTM, CDR2 ANQGSEA, per germline. CDR3 sequence reads: CSLRQSGEQFF. Here the CDR3 DNA reads TGCAGCCTTCGACAGAGTGGTGAGCAGTTCTTC.

This clonotype has more than one count but fewer than ten. The chain uses TRBV6-2 or TRBV6-3 and TRBJ2-1; 7 bases are a match to TRBD2. CDR3 length: 15 amino acids. CDR1 is MNHEY and CDR2 is SVGEGT in the germline V gene. The V gene end was trimmed by 2 bases and the J gene end by 4 bases; junction bases not matched to a gene: 5. The CDR3 reads CASSYGGGVYNEQFF. CDR3 nucleotides: TGTGCCAGCAGTTACGGCGGGGGAGTTTACAATGAGCAGTTCTTC.

This clonotype was detected ten times or more. The rearrangement joins TRBV7-2 to TRBJ2-7, with 9 positions matching TRBD1. The germline CDR1 and CDR2 sequences are SGHTA and FQGNSA. The trim removed 1 base at V and 4 bases at J, leaving 11 bases unmatched. The CDR3 consists of 17 residues. Written as DNA, the CDR3 is TGTGCCAGCAGCTTAGTCGGGGCGACAGGGGGTTTATACGAGCAGTACTTC. Amino acids: CASSLVGATGGLYEQYF.

Ten or more counts support this clonotype. The rearrangement links TRBV7-2 to TRBJ1-1; no definite D call. Germline V CDR1 and CDR2: SGHTA, FQGNSA. V was shortened by 3 bases and J by 5 bases, with 1 base between the two germline ends. This CDR3 has 10 residues. CDR3 region: CASSFTEAFF. The DNA for the CDR3 is TGTGCCAGCAGCTTTACTGAAGCTTTCTTT.

This clonotype has just a few counts. V is TRBV15 and J is TRBJ1-6; 7 nucleotides align to TRBD1. The CDR3 sequence is 16 residues long. Germline V gene lookup returns CDR1 LNHNV and CDR2 YYDKDF (reference sequence). The trim removed 0 bases at V and 10 bases at J, leaving 9 bases unmatched. CDR3 in amino acids: CATSRDLRGRGSPLHF. The CDR3 DNA follows: TGTGCCACCAGCAGAGATCTGAGGGGGCGCGGATCACCCCTCCACTTT.

Many counts were recorded for this clonotype. The V call is TRBV29-1, the J call TRBJ1-5; tentative D call: TRBD1 (5 bases). In germline, CDR1 is SQVTM, CDR2 ANQGSEA. Trimming removed 6 bases at V and 7 bases at J, with 13 bases between. The CDR3 is 12 amino acids. The CDR3 nucleotides are TGCAGCGTCGCGTTGGGGGAACAGCCCCAGCATTTT. This codes for CSVALGEQPQHF. The full variable domain, completed using reference TRBV29-1 and TRBJ1-5, is SAVISQKPSRDICQRGTSLTIQCQVDSQVTMMFWYRQQPGQSLTLIATANQGSEATYESGFVIDKFPISRPNLTFSTLTVSNMSPEDSSIYLCSVALGEQPQHFGDGTRLSIL.

This clonotype was seen ten or more times. The chain joins TRBV29-1 to TRBJ1-1; D remains unclear. Germline loops: CDR1 SQVTM, CDR2 ANQGSEA. V was trimmed by 4 bases and J by 5 bases, leaving 8 bases between them. The CDR3 runs to 11 residues. The CDR3 loop is CSVGGMTEAFF. CDR3 bases: TGCAGCGTTGGTGGGATGACTGAAGCTTTCTTT.

This clonotype was detected only a few times. The chain combines TRBV11-2 with TRBJ2-1, with TRBD2 as a possible D gene (6 bases). The CDR3 runs 19 residues. Germline V gene lookup returns CDR1 SGHAT and CDR2 FQNNGV. V was trimmed by 2 bases and J by 0 bases, leaving 20 bases between them. CDR3 DNA sequence: TGTGCCAGCAGCTTACCAAAATGGCCAGCGGGTGACTCCTACAATGAGCAGTTCTTC. Translating it yields CASSLPKWPAGDSYNEQFF.

This clonotype was observed a single time. The J gene is TRBJ2-1, the V gene TRBV18; 7 nucleotides align to TRBD1. Germline assignment: CDR1 KGHSH and CDR2 LQKENI. This CDR3 comprises 12 residues. After removal of 8 bases from V and 6 bases from J, the junction contained 4 bases not matched to a gene. The CDR3 loop reads CASHRGSNEQFF. The CDR3, as DNA: TGTGCCAGCCACAGGGGTAGCAATGAGCAGTTCTTC.

This clonotype was seen a few times. The rearrangement joins TRBV7-2 to TRBJ2-2, with D possibly being TRBD2 (7 bases). The CDR3 spans 14 residues. Trimming removed 6 bases from V and 7 bases from J, with 15 bases in between. In germline, CDR1 is SGHTA, CDR2 FQGNSA. The CDR3 coding sequence is TGTGCCAGCAGAGACAGGTCGGGGGGCGGGGAGCTGTTTTTT. Encoded protein: CASRDRSGGGELFF. Together with reference TRBV7-2 and TRBJ2-2, the CDR3 gives the full variable domain: GAGVSQSPSNKVTEKGKDVELRCDPISGHTALYWYRQSLGQGLEFLIYFQGNSAPDKSGLPSDRFSAERTGGSVSTLTIQRTQQEDSAVYLCASRDRSGGGELFFGEGSRLTVL.

This clonotype was seen a few times. The chain employs TRBV5-1 and TRBJ2-3; D might be TRBD1 or TRBD2, each matching 5 bases. V dropped 0 bases and J dropped 4 bases, with 21 bases sitting between them. The CDR3 contains 18 residues. The germline CDR1 and CDR2 sequences are SGHRS and YFSETQ. DNA of the CDR3: TGCGCCAGCAGCTTGGGCAGGGTACCAGCGGATTCCTCAGATACGCAGTATTTT. It specifies CASSLGRVPADSSDTQYF. Together with reference TRBV5-1 and TRBJ2-3, the CDR3 gives the full variable domain: KAGVTQTPRYLIKTRGQQVTLSCSPISGHRSVSWYQQTPGQGLQFLFEYFSETQRNKGNFPGRFSGRQFSNSRSEMNVSTLELGDSALYLCASSLGRVPADSSDTQYFGPGTRLTVL.

This clonotype was recorded a few times. The CDR3 DNA follows: TGTGCCAGCAGCTTCCGGTCGGTCTACAATGAGCAGTTCTTC. Protein product: CASSFRSVYNEQFF. The genes are TRBV11-2 and TRBJ2-1, with no clear D. The CDR3 consists of 14 residues. V lost 3 bases to trimming and J lost 3 bases, with 9 bases between them. CDR1 SGHAT and CDR2 FQNNGV come from the germline V gene. The full variable domain, in which reference TRBV11-2 and TRBJ2-1 provide the parts outside the CDR3, is EAGVAQSPRYKIIEKRQSVAFWCNPISGHATLYWYQQILGQGPKLLIQFQNNGVVDDSQLPKDRFSAERLKGVDSTLKIQPAKLEDSAVYLCASSFRSVYNEQFFGPGTRLTVL.